This T cell receptor (beta chain) derives from a study of blood T cell repertoires in COVID-19. Measured with immunoSEQ multiplex PCR; TCRdb has only the in-frame clones, and not every one. The sample has under 300,000 clones, 75% to 90% seen once. CDR1 and CDR2 from the germline V gene are KGHDR and SFDVKD. The CDR3 sequence is 13 residues long. V dropped 3 bases and J dropped 9 bases, with 13 bases sitting between them. Seattle cases were enrolled at active infection and followed longitudinally. V usage is TRBV24-1 and J usage is TRBJ1-1; no reliable D call. The specimen sequenced was peripheral blood. This receptor was obtained from a woman in her seventies with COVID-19, enrolled during active disease. The CDR3: CATSDGFGAKAFF. In nucleotides, the CDR3 is TGTGCCACCAGTGATGGTTTCGGAGCTAAAGCTTTCTTT.